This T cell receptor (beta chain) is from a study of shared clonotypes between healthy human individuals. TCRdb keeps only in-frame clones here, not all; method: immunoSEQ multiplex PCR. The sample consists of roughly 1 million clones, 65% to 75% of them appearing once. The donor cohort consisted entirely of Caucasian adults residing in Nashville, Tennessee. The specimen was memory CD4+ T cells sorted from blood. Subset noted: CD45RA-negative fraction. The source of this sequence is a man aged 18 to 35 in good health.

In nucleotides, the CDR3 is TGTGCCAGCAGTGACGACGAACCGGGGGAGCTGTTTTTT. Its translation: CASSDDEPGELFF. The chain joins TRBV2 to TRBJ2-2, with no clear D. The CDR3 runs to 13 residues. V was pared by 3 bases and J by 8 bases, with 10 bases between. Germline V CDR1 and CDR2: SNHLY, FYNNEI.